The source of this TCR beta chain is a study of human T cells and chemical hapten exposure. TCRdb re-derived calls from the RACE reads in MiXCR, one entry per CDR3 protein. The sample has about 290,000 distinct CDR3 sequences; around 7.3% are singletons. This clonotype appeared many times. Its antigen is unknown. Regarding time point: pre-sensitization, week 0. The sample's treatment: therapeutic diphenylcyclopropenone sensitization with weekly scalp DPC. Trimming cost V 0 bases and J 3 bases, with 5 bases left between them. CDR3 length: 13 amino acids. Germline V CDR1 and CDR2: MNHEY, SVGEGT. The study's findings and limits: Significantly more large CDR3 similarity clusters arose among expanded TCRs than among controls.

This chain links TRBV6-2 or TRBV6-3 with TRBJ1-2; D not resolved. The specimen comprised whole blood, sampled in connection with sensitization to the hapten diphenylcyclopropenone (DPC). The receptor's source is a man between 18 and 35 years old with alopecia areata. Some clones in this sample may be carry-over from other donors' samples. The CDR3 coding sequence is TGTGCCAGCAGTTACTCCCAGTACTATGGCTACACCTTC. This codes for CASSYSQYYGYTF.